This T cell receptor beta chain was sequenced in a study of blood T cell repertoires in COVID-19. At the level of the study: Sites in the United States, Italy and Spain provided acute and convalescent COVID-19 samples. PBMCs, B-cell-depleted T cells, or T cells provided the cDNA or gDNA that made up the material.

The assay was immunoSEQ multiplex PCR, and TCRdb's table has in-frame clones only and misses some. Among just over 250,000 clones listed, over 80% were seen once. The CDR3 runs 15 residues. Germline CDR1 is MDHEN and CDR2 is SYDVKM. Trimming took 6 bases from V and 5 from J; bases not matched to a gene: 9. Material for sequencing was peripheral blood. The chain is built from TRBV28 and TRBJ1-4, with 7 bases identical to TRBD1. The clonotype comes from a woman in her seventies with COVID-19, enrolled during active disease. CDR3 sequence reads: CASRTYRGRNEKLFF. CDR3 coding DNA: TGTGCCAGCAGAACTTACAGGGGAAGGAATGAAAAACTGTTTTTT.